This TCR beta chain was sequenced during a study of cytomegalovirus exposure and HLA in healthy donors. General study results and limits: In a later analysis, specific HLA alleles were associated with 15,000 to 20,000 TCR beta sequences at a 0.05 false discovery rate.

The PCR had 60 Vbeta and 13 Jbeta primers. Method: immunoSEQ multiplex PCR; TCRdb's copy keeps in-frame clones and lacks some. This repertoire shows 170,000 or so clones, 84% found once; its top ten account for 1.9%. This CDR3 is built from 12 residues. Germline V CDR1 and CDR2: SNHLY, FYNNEI. Trimming removed 1 base at V and 10 bases at J, with 10 bases between. This clone was detected a few times. Its antigen remains unidentified. This rearrangement joins TRBV2 to TRBJ1-1, with D unresolved. The source material was PBMCs. This receptor was obtained from a man younger than 35 in good health and CMV-seronegative. The CDR3 nucleotides read TGTGCCAGCAGTGAAGTACCGCGGGGAGCTTTCTTT. Protein: CASSEVPRGAFF.